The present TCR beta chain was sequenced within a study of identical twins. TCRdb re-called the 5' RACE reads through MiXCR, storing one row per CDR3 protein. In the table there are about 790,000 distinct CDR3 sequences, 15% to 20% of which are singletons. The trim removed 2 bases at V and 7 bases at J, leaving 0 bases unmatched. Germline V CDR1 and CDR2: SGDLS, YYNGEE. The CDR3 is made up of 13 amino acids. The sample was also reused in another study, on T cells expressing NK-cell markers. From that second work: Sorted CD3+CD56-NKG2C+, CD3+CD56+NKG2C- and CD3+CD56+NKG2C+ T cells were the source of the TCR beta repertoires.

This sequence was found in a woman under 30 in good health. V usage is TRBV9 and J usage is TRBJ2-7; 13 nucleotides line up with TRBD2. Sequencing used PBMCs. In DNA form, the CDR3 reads TGTGCCAGCAGCGTGACTAGCGGGGGGGAGCAGTACTTC. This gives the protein CASSVTSGGEQYF.